What follows describes a single T cell receptor beta chain. The antigen is not known. These data belong to a study of cytomegalovirus exposure and HLA in healthy donors. Study-wide results and limits: The authors enumerated around 150 TCR beta chains as linked to cytomegalovirus. Excluded: some indistinguishable V segments such as TRBV6-2 and TRBV6-3. Accurate HLA-A and HLA-B prediction from TCR beta sequences was reported for most subjects.

Trimming removed 2 bases from V and 6 bases from J, with 4 bases in between. The CDR3 spans 12 residues. CDR1 SGHVS and CDR2 FNYEAQ come from the germline V gene. The primer mix had 60 Vbeta and 13 Jbeta primers. The repertoire was sequenced with immunoSEQ multiplex PCR; TCRdb's copy has only in-frame clones and lacks some. The repertoire shows over 75,000 clones; the top ten hold about 0.5%. The receptor's source is a man aged 45-65 years in good health and CMV-seronegative. The sample was PBMCs. The rearrangement joins TRBV7-6 to TRBJ1-4; D is uncertain. The CDR3: CASSLWHEKLFF. The CDR3 DNA reads TGTGCCAGCAGCTTATGGCATGAAAAACTGTTTTTT.